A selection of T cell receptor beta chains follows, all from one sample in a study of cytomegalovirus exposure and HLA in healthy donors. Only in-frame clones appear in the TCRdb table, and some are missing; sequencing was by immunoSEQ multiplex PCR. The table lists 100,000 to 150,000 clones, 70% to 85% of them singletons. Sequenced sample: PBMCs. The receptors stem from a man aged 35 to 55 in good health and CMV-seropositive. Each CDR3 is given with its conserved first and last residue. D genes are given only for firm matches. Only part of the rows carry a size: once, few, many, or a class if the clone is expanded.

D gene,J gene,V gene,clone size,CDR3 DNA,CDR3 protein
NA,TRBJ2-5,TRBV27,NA,TGTGCCAGCAGGGCCCTGGAGGAAGAGACCCAGTACTTC,CASRALEEETQYF
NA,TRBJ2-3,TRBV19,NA,TGTGCCAGTAGTATACACGGAGATACGCAGTATTTT,CASSIHGDTQYF
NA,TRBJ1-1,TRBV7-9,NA,TGTGCCAGCAGCTCCCTCACTGAAGCTTTCTTT,CASSSLTEAFF
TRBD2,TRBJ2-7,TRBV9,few,TGTGCCAGCAGCGTAGGCCCTTTCCTAGCGGGGGTTTCCTACGAGCAGTACTTC,CASSVGPFLAGVSYEQYF
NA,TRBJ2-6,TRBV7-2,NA,TGTGCCAGCAGCTTATATCACCGGACTTTCGGGTCTGGGGCCAACGTCCTGACTTTC,CASSLYHRTFGSGANVLTF
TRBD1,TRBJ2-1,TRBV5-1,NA,TGCGCCAGCAGCCCGGGACAGGGGGCGCCGGGTGAGCAGTTCTTC,CASSPGQGAPGEQFF
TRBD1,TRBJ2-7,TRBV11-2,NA,TGTGCCAGCAGCTTAGATGGGGGACAGGGTGACGAGCAGTACTTC,CASSLDGGQGDEQYF
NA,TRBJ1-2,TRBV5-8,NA,TGTGCCAGCAGCTTGAACAGGCACAACTATGGCTACACCTTC,CASSLNRHNYGYTF
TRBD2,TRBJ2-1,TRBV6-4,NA,TGTGCCAGCAGTGAGGGGGGGGAGTATGAGCAGTTCTTC,CASSEGGEYEQFF
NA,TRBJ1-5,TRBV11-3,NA,TGTGCCAGCAGCTTAGATCGGACAGCGCGCGCTATTCCCCAGCATTTT,CASSLDRTARAIPQHF
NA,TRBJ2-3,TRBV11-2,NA,TGTGCCAGCAGCTCCCCAATTAGCGGATACACAGATACGCAGTATTTT,CASSSPISGYTDTQYF
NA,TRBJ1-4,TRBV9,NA,TGTGCCAGCAGCCCGACCTGGGCCGTTTATGAAAAACTGTTTTTT,CASSPTWAVYEKLFF
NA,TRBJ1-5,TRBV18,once,TGTGCCAGCTCCCCCAATCAGGGTAGAGGAGATGGTCAGCCCCAGCATTTT,CASSPNQGRGDGQPQHF
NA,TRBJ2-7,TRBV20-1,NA,TGCAGTGCTATCCCTACCGAGCAGTACTTC,CSAIPTEQYF
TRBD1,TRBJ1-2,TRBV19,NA,TGTGCCAGTAGGCAGGGGGCCGGTAACTATGGCTACACCTTC,CASRQGAGNYGYTF
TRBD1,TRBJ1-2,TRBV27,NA,TGTGCCAGCAGTTTAGCGGGACAGAGAGTCTATGGCTACACCTTC,CASSLAGQRVYGYTF
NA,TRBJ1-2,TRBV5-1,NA,TGCGCCAGCAGCGATCCAGGGGTTGACGGCTACACCTTC,CASSDPGVDGYTF
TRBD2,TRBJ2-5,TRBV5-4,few,TGTGCCAGCAGCACGGGAGGCAATCAGAAGACCCAGTACTTC,CASSTGGNQKTQYF
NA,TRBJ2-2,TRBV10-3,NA,TGTGCTAGCCGGGACTCCCTCAGGAGCACCGGGGAGCTGTTTTTT,CASRDSLRSTGELFF
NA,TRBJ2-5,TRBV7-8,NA,TGTGCCAGCAGCTCTTCTAGTTTGGAGACCCAGTACTTC,CASSSSSLETQYF
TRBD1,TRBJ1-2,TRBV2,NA,TGTGCCAGCATCGTCCCAGGGGGCAGCTATGGCTACACCTTC,CASIVPGGSYGYTF
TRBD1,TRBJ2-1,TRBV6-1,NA,TGTGCCAGCAGTGAAGATCTCGACAGGGTTGACACTGAGCAGTTCTTC,CASSEDLDRVDTEQFF
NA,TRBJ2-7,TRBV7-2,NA,TGTGCCAGCAGCTTAGGTCCCAGATCCCTTTTCGAGCAGTACTTC,CASSLGPRSLFEQYF
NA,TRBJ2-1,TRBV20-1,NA,TGCAGTGCTCGCGGACTAGAGCAGTTCTTC,CSARGLEQFF
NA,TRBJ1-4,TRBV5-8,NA,TGTGCCAGCAGCTCGCGGGAAGGGGTGGAAAAACTGTTTTTT,CASSSREGVEKLFF
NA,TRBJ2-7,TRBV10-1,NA,TGCGCCAGCTCGCCTGGGAGACTACATTACGAGCAGTACTTC,CASSPGRLHYEQYF
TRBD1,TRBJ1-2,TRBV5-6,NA,TGTGCCAGCAGCTTGAGACAGGGGGACAGGGTGAAAGGCTACACCTTC,CASSLRQGDRVKGYTF
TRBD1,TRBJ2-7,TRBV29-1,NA,TGCAGCGTTGAGGGACAGGGCCGCGAGCAGTACTTC,CSVEGQGREQYF
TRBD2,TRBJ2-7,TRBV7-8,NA,TGTGCCAGCAGCCCCGTGACTAGCGGGGGTCACCAGGAGCAGTACTTC,CASSPVTSGGHQEQYF
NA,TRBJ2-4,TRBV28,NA,TGTGCCAGCAGCTCTCCGGGGGGCGACGAAAACATTCAGTACTTC,CASSSPGGDENIQYF
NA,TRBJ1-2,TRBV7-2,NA,TGTGCCAGCAGCCCACGGGGCCGGGGGGAGAGGGATGGCTACACCTTC,CASSPRGRGERDGYTF
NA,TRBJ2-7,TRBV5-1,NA,TGCGCCAGCAGTTCCGGACTAACCTACGAGCAGTACTTC,CASSSGLTYEQYF
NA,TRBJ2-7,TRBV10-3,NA,TGTGCCATCAGTGAGTCGGAGACCCTGAGCTCCTACGAGCAGTACTTC,CAISESETLSSYEQYF
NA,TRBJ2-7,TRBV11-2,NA,TGTGCCAGCAGCTTAGATGGGGGACACTTCTCCTACGAGCAGTACTTC,CASSLDGGHFSYEQYF
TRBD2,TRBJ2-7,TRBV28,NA,TGTGCCAGCAGTTTGACTAGCGGGAGGGCCGGGCAGTACTTC,CASSLTSGRAGQYF
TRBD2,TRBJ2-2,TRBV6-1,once,TGTGCCAGCTCTGGGACTAGCATCGCCGGGGAGCTGTTTTTT,CASSGTSIAGELFF
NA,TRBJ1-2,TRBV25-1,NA,TGTGCCAGCAGCCTGGGGCAGGGGAGTAGTTATGGCTACACCTTC,CASSLGQGSSYGYTF
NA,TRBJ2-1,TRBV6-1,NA,TGTGCCAGCAGTGGTAGACAGGTCGCTAATGAGCAGTTCTTC,CASSGRQVANEQFF
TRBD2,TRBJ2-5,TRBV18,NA,TGTGCCAGCTCACCACCGGCGGGGGGTAAGGTTGGAGAGACCCAGTACTTC,CASSPPAGGKVGETQYF
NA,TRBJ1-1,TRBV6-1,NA,TGTGCCAGCAGTACGACATGGTCTGAAGCTTTCTTT,CASSTTWSEAFF
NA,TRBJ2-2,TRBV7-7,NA,TGTGCTAGCAGCCCCCGGACCGGGGAGCTGTTTTTT,CASSPRTGELFF
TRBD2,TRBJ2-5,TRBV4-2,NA,TGTGCCAGCAGCCAAGATCCGGGAGGCCAAGAGACCCAGTACTTC,CASSQDPGGQETQYF
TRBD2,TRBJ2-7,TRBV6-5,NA,TGTGCCAGCAGACTAGCGGGAACCTACGAGCAGTACTTC,CASRLAGTYEQYF
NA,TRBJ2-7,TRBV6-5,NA,TGTGCCAGCACTTATGGCGCAGGGGAGCAGTACTTC,CASTYGAGEQYF
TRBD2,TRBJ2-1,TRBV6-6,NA,TGTGCCAGCAGTGATAGGACTAGCGGTCTGATAAAGCAGTTCTTC,CASSDRTSGLIKQFF
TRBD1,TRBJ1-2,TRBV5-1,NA,TGCGCCAGCAGCTTGGAGGCGACAGGGGGCAATGGCTACACCTTC,CASSLEATGGNGYTF
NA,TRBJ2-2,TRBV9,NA,TGTGCCAGCAGGGGGAATTCGGGGACGAACACCGGGGAGCTGTTTTTT,CASRGNSGTNTGELFF
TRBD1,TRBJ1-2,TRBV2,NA,TGTGCCAGCAGACTACCAGGGACAGGTCGCGACTATGGCTACACCTTC,CASRLPGTGRDYGYTF
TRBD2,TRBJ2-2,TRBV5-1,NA,TGCGCCAGCAGCCCTCGTAGCGGGGGGGCCACCGGGGAGCTGTTTTTT,CASSPRSGGATGELFF